These 29 T cell receptor beta chains were all obtained from the same sample, sequenced in a study of control samples from healthy donors and cancer patients. Only in-frame clones appear in the TCRdb table, and some are missing; sequencing was by immunoSEQ multiplex PCR. Of tens of thousands of clones listed, about 87% are singletons. Sequenced input: PBMCs. These receptor sequences come from a woman aged 60-70 years with lung cancer.

V usage is TRBV6-2 or TRBV6-3 and J usage is TRBJ1-3; D unclear. Deletions cut 0 bases from V and 3 bases from J, with 6 bases between. The CDR3 totals 14 residues. CDR1 is MNHEY, CDR2 SVGEGT, per germline. The CDR3 reads CASSYSRGGNTIYF. CDR3 nucleotide sequence: TGTGCCAGCAGTTACTCACGGGGTGGAAACACCATATATTTT.

The chain is built from TRBV6-1 and TRBJ1-5; D uncertain. There are 16 residues in the CDR3. From germline, CDR1 is MNHNS and CDR2 SASEGT. V shed 1 base and J shed 2 bases, with 12 bases lying between them. This CDR3 reads CASSEEWGVGNQPQHF. CDR3 DNA sequence: TGTGCCAGCAGTGAAGAATGGGGAGTCGGCAATCAGCCCCAGCATTTT.

The J gene is TRBJ1-6, the V gene TRBV27; tentative D call: TRBD1 (5 bases). The CDR3 is made up of 16 amino acids. From germline, CDR1 is MNHEY and CDR2 SMNVEV (reference sequence). V lost 4 bases and J lost 9, with 19 bases in between. Here the CDR3 DNA reads TGTGCCAGCAGTTCGTCACCAGGGTCTCGGGGTTCACCCCTCCACTTT. The encoded protein is CASSSSPGSRGSPLHF.

V is TRBV7-2 and J is TRBJ2-5; D call uncertain. The CDR3 is 11 residues long. With 5 bases removed from V and 1 base from J, the gap between germline ends came to 2 bases. Germline CDR1 SGHTA, CDR2 FQGNSA. The CDR3 spells CASSRQETQYF. The CDR3 nucleotides are TGTGCCAGCAGCCGCCAAGAGACCCAGTACTTC. The full variable domain, in which reference TRBV7-2 and TRBJ2-5 provide the parts outside the CDR3, is GAGVSQSPSNKVTEKGKDVELRCDPISGHTALYWYRQSLGQGLEFLIYFQGNSAPDKSGLPSDRFSAERTGGSVSTLTIQRTQQEDSAVYLCASSRQETQYFGPGTRLLVL.

This chain connects TRBV5-1 to TRBJ2-2; a weak D match, TRBD2 (5 bases). CDR1 is SGHRS, CDR2 YFSETQ, per germline. Trimming left V 0 bases short and J 4 bases short, with 16 bases between. The CDR3 consists of 17 residues. In DNA, the CDR3 is TGCGCCAGCAGCTTGGAGTTGGGAGCGTCCAGCACCGGGGAGCTGTTTTTT. Its protein is CASSLELGASSTGELFF.

With regard to this clone: The same CDR3 is also encoded by other DNA sequences in this sample. V usage is TRBV7-2 and J usage is TRBJ2-5; no definite D call. The CDR3 runs 13 residues. Deletions cut 1 base from V and 3 bases from J, with 6 bases between. Germline V gene sequence: CDR1 SGHTA, CDR2 FQGNSA. The DNA for the CDR3 is TGTGCCAGCAGCTTAGAGGCGGAAGAGACCCAGTACTTC. Translation: CASSLEAEETQYF.

The V and J genes are TRBV6-5 and TRBJ1-1, with 9 bases matching TRBD1. J gave up 3 bases and V 8 bases, and 7 bases lay outside the gene matches. The CDR3 consists of 14 residues. CDR1 and CDR2 from the germline V gene are MNHEY and SVGAGI. The CDR3 protein is CASFGTGFYTEAFF. CDR3 nucleotides: TGTGCCAGCTTCGGGACAGGGTTTTACACTGAAGCTTTCTTT.

The V gene is TRBV5-1, the J gene TRBJ2-3, with D unclear. The CDR3 is made up of 14 amino acids. Germline CDR1 reads SGHRS; CDR2 reads YFSETQ. Between the trimmed V and J ends, which lost 7 bases and 0 bases, there was a span of 12 bases. The CDR3 nucleotides are TGCGCCAGCCTGAGAGGCGGTAGCACAGATACGCAGTATTTT. It codes for CASLRGGSTDTQYF.

V gene TRBV11-2 combines with J gene TRBJ1-1; no definite D call. The V end was cut by 3 bases, the J end by 6 bases, with 5 bases between. The germline V gene has CDR1 SGHAT and CDR2 FQNNGV. The CDR3 has 11 amino acids. The CDR3 bases are TGTGCCAGCAGCTTGACCCCTGAAGCTTTCTTT. Its protein product is CASSLTPEAFF.

Only one count was recorded for this clone. The V call is TRBV28, the J call TRBJ2-3; a possible D gene is TRBD1 (5 bases). The V end was cut by 2 bases, the J end by 1 base, with 10 bases between. The CDR3 is 15 residues long. Germline CDR1 is MDHEN and CDR2 is SYDVKM. DNA of the CDR3: TGTGCCAGCAGTTTAGGGGCACAAGGCACAGATACGCAGTATTTT. As protein: CASSLGAQGTDTQYF.

The chain recombines TRBV14 with TRBJ2-7; the D is unclear. The CDR3 sequence is 11 residues long. CDR1 SGHDN and CDR2 FVKESK come from the germline V gene. Trimming removed 4 bases from V and 7 bases from J, with 8 bases in between. For the CDR3, the DNA is TGTGCCAGCAGCCGGACGGTGGAGCAGTACTTC. It translates to CASSRTVEQYF.

The chain couples TRBV27 to TRBJ2-1; TRBD2 matches at 7 bases. The V segment lost 1 base and the J segment 3 bases; nucleotides outside the gene matches: 12. The CDR3 sequence is 18 residues long. The V gene's germline CDR1 is MNHEY and CDR2 SMNVEV (reference sequence). Here the CDR3 reads CASSLFSGTGRSYNEQFF. The CDR3, as DNA: TGTGCCAGCAGTTTATTTTCGGGTACCGGGAGGAGCTACAATGAGCAGTTCTTC.

The chain carries TRBV28 and TRBJ2-3; a weak D match, TRBD1 (6 bases). CDR3 length: 13 residues. CDR1 MDHEN and CDR2 SYDVKM come from the germline V gene. V shed 4 bases and J shed 8 bases, with 13 bases lying between them. CDR3 nucleotides: TGTGCCAGCAGTTCCACAGGGCAAGGTACGCAGTATTTT. It yields the protein CASSSTGQGTQYF.

J is TRBJ2-1 and V is TRBV7-2, with 8 bases aligning to TRBD2. V shed 0 bases and J 3 bases; nucleotides not matched to a gene: 1. The CDR3 has 15 amino acids. Germline V lookup: CDR1 SGHTA, CDR2 FQGNSA. The CDR3 here is CASSLASGNYNEQFF. In DNA, the CDR3 is TGTGCCAGCAGCTTAGCTAGCGGGAACTACAATGAGCAGTTCTTC.

This clone was observed once. The chain uses TRBV30 and TRBJ1-1; no firm D call. This CDR3 is 14 amino acids long. CDR1 is GTSNPN and CDR2 is SVGIG in the germline V gene (reference sequence). V dropped 2 bases and J dropped 4 bases, with 14 bases sitting between them. CDR3 region: CAWSPPPWSTEAFF. Written as DNA, the CDR3 is TGTGCCTGGAGTCCCCCCCCGTGGAGCACTGAAGCTTTCTTT. The variable domain in full, completed from reference TRBV30 and TRBJ1-1, reads SQTIHQWPATLVQPVGSPLSLECTVEGTSNPNLYWYRQAAGRGLQLLFYSVGIGQISSEVPQNLSASRPQDRQFILSSKKLLLSDSGFYLCAWSPPPWSTEAFFGQGTRLTVV.

The V and J genes are TRBV18 and TRBJ2-1; 8 positions match TRBD2. V was clipped by 2 bases and J by 3 bases; unmatched bases: 3. Germline-derived CDR1 and CDR2 are KGHSH and LQKENI. This CDR3 spans 15 amino acids. The CDR3 loop reads CASSPSGGNYNEQFF. In DNA, the CDR3 is TGTGCCAGCTCACCATCGGGGGGGAACTACAATGAGCAGTTCTTC.

The rearrangement uses TRBV2 and TRBJ1-6; D remains ambiguous. The CDR3 spans 15 residues. Trimming pared 2 bases from V and 9 bases from J, leaving 14 bases between. CDR1 is SNHLY, CDR2 FYNNEI, per germline. CDR3 nucleotides: TGTGCCAGCAGTGAACGGTTAAGATCCAGTTCACCCCTCCACTTT. It translates to CASSERLRSSSPLHF.

The chain links TRBV3-1 (or the pseudogene TRBV3-2) to TRBJ2-7, with TRBD1 identical over 9 bases. The V gene's germline CDR1 is LGHDT and CDR2 YNNKEL (reference sequence). Trimming removed 3 bases from V and 2 bases from J; junction bases left unmatched: 2. The CDR3 is 14 residues long. The CDR3 loop is CASSHGDRAYEQYF. CDR3 sequence (DNA): TGTGCCAGCAGCCATGGGGACAGGGCCTACGAGCAGTACTTC.

The chain is built from TRBV6-1 and TRBJ2-3; D gene unclear. Germline V gives CDR1 MNHNS, CDR2 SASEGT. CDR3 length equals 15 residues. V dropped 1 base and J dropped 8 bases, with 16 bases sitting between them. The CDR3 loop is CASSEGAFSLGTQYF. Here the CDR3 DNA reads TGTGCCAGCAGTGAAGGGGCTTTCTCTCTTGGTACGCAGTATTTT.

The chain carries TRBV3-1 (or the pseudogene TRBV3-2) and TRBJ2-3; TRBD2 agrees at 13 bases. The CDR3 length is 17 residues. Trimming cost V 2 bases and J 0 bases; bases outside gene matches: 2. The germline V gene has CDR1 LGHDT and CDR2 YNNKEL (reference sequence). CDR3 sequence (DNA): TGTGCCAGCAGCCAAACTAGCGGGGGGGATAGCACAGATACGCAGTATTTT. Protein product: CASSQTSGGDSTDTQYF.

This chain connects TRBV19 to TRBJ1-2; D may be TRBD1 (6 bases). CDR3 length: 13 amino acids. Germline-derived CDR1 and CDR2 are LNHDA and SQIVND (reference sequence). Trimming removed 8 bases from V and 8 bases from J, with 18 bases in between. The CDR3 region is CASHPGQWEGYTF. CDR3 nucleotides: TGTGCCAGTCATCCGGGACAATGGGAGGGCTACACCTTC.

This sequence joins TRBV7-8 and TRBJ2-5, with 10 bases that match TRBD2. The CDR3 is 16 residues long. Trimming at V came to 4 bases and at J to 5 bases, leaving 10 bases not matched to a gene. CDR1 is SGHVS, CDR2 FQNEAQ, per germline. CDR3 in amino acids: CASSSGVAGGRETQYF. The CDR3 bases are TGTGCCAGCAGCTCCGGGGTAGCGGGGGGACGGGAGACCCAGTACTTC.

V gene TRBV29-1 combines with J gene TRBJ1-2; 8 bases agree with TRBD1. Germline assignment: CDR1 SQVTM and CDR2 ANQGSEA. The length of the CDR3 is 13 residues. J was trimmed by 7 bases and V by 1 base; bases with no gene match: 5. CDR3 loop: CSVEGTGRAGYTF. DNA for the CDR3: TGCAGCGTTGAAGGGACAGGGCGGGCTGGCTACACCTTC.

V and J are TRBV5-4 and TRBJ1-1; the D gene is possibly TRBD1 (5 bases). Trimming removed 4 bases from V and 0 bases from J, with 16 bases in between. The CDR3 is 16 amino acids. In germline, CDR1 is SGHNT, CDR2 YYREEE (reference sequence). CDR3: CASSLGTGVLNTEAFF. The CDR3, as DNA: TGTGCCAGCAGCCTGGGGACCGGGGTATTGAACACTGAAGCTTTCTTT.

The chain carries TRBV11-2 and TRBJ2-1; D ambiguous. CDR1 SGHAT and CDR2 FQNNGV come from the germline V gene. CDR3 length: 13 amino acids. Trimming removed 1 base from V and 5 bases from J, with 6 bases in between. CDR3 nucleotide sequence: TGTGCCAGCAGCTTAGGATTGAACAATGAGCAGTTCTTC. The encoded protein is CASSLGLNNEQFF.

This clone was recorded only once. CDR3 amino acids: CASSPPGADTQYF. CDR3 coding DNA: TGTGCCAGCAGCCCCCCCGGGGCAGATACGCAGTATTTT. V usage is TRBV11-2 and J usage is TRBJ2-3, with D possibly TRBD2 on 5 matching bases. Germline V gives CDR1 SGHAT, CDR2 FQNNGV. This CDR3 spans 13 amino acids. Trimming stripped 5 bases from V and 4 bases from J, with 10 bases between.

This chain uses TRBV5-6 with TRBJ2-1, with a possible D match to TRBD1 (6 bases). Trimming removed 4 bases at V and 4 bases at J, with 15 bases between. Germline loops: CDR1 SGHDT, CDR2 YYEEEE. The CDR3 runs 15 residues. CDR3 sequence: CASSPGPTGYNEQFF. CDR3 DNA: TGTGCCAGCAGCCCCGGGCCTACAGGGTACAATGAGCAGTTCTTC.

J is TRBJ1-4 and V is TRBV27; no definite D call. With 6 bases removed from V and 5 bases from J, the gap between germline ends came to 16 bases. CDR1 MNHEY and CDR2 SMNVEV come from the germline V gene (reference sequence). The CDR3 has 15 amino acids. The DNA of the CDR3 is TGTGCCAGCAGATCCCTAACACCGATAAATGAAAAACTGTTTTTT. This codes for CASRSLTPINEKLFF.

The genes are TRBV5-4 and TRBJ2-1, with 16 bases lining up with TRBD2. Looked up from germline, CDR1 is SGHNT and CDR2 is YYREEE (reference sequence). The CDR3 totals 15 residues. V lost 4 bases to trimming and J lost 8 bases; unmatched junction nucleotides: 3. The CDR3: CASSPGTSGGDEQFF. In DNA form, the CDR3 reads TGTGCCAGCAGCCCCGGGACTAGCGGGGGGGATGAGCAGTTCTTC.